This T cell receptor beta chain originates from a study of shared clonotypes between healthy human individuals. V lost 6 bases and J 6 bases, leaving 20 bases between the germline ends. Germline-derived CDR1 and CDR2 are MGHRA and YSYEKL. The CDR3 is 15 amino acids. Naive CD8 cells, CD45RO-negative and positively selected for CCR7, excluded terminally differentiated effector memory CD45RA+ cells. Produced via immunoSEQ multiplex PCR; TCRdb's table is partial and in-frame only. The sample records about 870,000 clones, 85% to 95% being singletons. The specimen was naive CD8+ T cells sorted from blood. The chain combines TRBV4-1 with TRBJ1-2; weak D call: TRBD1 (5 bases). The origin of this receptor is a man between 25 and 39 years old in good health. CDR3 region: CASSQKRAGRNGYTF. The CDR3 DNA follows: TGCGCCAGCAGTCAAAAAAGGGCAGGGAGAAATGGCTACACCTTC.